Presented here are 8 T cell receptor beta chains from one specimen sequenced in a study of shared clonotypes between healthy human individuals. Assay used: immunoSEQ multiplex PCR; TCRdb lists only in-frame clones, some missing. Of 450,000 to 500,000 clones listed, 60% to 80% are singletons. Sequencing was carried out using PBMCs. These receptors all stem from a woman aged 40 to 49 in good health. Some clones in this sample may be carry-over from other donors' samples.

A few counts support this clone. This sequence joins TRBV4-3 and TRBJ2-5; maybe TRBD1 (7 bases). Trimming removed 4 bases at V and 5 bases at J, with 17 bases between. Per germline, CDR1 LGHNA and CDR2 YSLEER. The CDR3 is made up of 15 amino acids. This CDR3 reads CASSRTIQGRETQYF. The CDR3 coding sequence is TGCGCCAGCAGCCGGACTATACAGGGGAGGGAGACCCAGTACTTC.

Comments on this clone: The germline gene is not matched at one end of the junction; a read error may be the cause. This rearrangement joins TRBV7-9 to TRBJ1-2; TRBD1 is a possible D gene (5 bases). CDR3 length: 17 residues. Germline V gives CDR1 SEHNR, CDR2 FQNEAQ (reference sequence). In DNA form, the CDR3 reads TGCGCCAGCAGCCACATCCCGACGGGGGTCATGGGGTATGGCTACACCTTC. As protein: CASSHIPTGVMGYGYTF.

V gene TRBV5-4 combines with J gene TRBJ2-3, with D possibly being TRBD2 (6 bases). Deletions cut 0 bases from V and 2 bases from J, with 16 bases between. The CDR3 extends over 17 amino acids. CDR1 is SGHNT, CDR2 YYREEE, per germline (reference sequence). CDR3 sequence (DNA): TGTGCCAGCAGCTTGGCCGGGAGAGGCCTAGACACAGATACGCAGTATTTT. It is translated as CASSLAGRGLDTDTQYF. Based on the CDR3 plus reference TRBV5-4 and TRBJ2-3, the full variable domain is ETGVTQSPTHLIKTRGQQVTLRCSSQSGHNTVSWYQQALGQGPQFIFQYYREEENGRGNFPPRFSGLQFPNYSSELNVNALELDDSALYLCASSLAGRGLDTDTQYFGPGTRLTVL.

The V and J genes are TRBV28 and TRBJ2-1; TRBD2 agrees at 11 bases. The CDR3 is 15 residues long. The J segment lost 6 bases and the V segment lost 5 bases, leaving 6 bases of the junction unmatched. The germline CDR1 and CDR2 sequences are MDHEN and SYDVKM. The CDR3 nucleotides read TGTGCCAGCAGTCCACCGGGACTAGCGGCCAATGAGCAGTTCTTC. Residues: CASSPPGLAANEQFF.

This chain connects TRBV7-3 to TRBJ2-2, with TRBD1 matching over 7 bases. CDR3 size: 15 residues. From germline, CDR1 is SGHTA and CDR2 FQGTGA. V shed 2 bases, J shed 2 bases, and the junction held 2 bases outside the gene matches. The CDR3 DNA sequence: TGTGCCAGCAGCTTAGGACAGGTTAACACCGGGGAGCTGTTTTTT. Residues: CASSLGQVNTGELFF. Using reference TRBV7-3 and TRBJ2-2 for the parts outside the CDR3, the full variable domain is GAGVSQTPSNKVTEKGKYVELRCDPISGHTALYWYRQSLGQGPEFLIYFQGTGAADDSGLPNDRFFAVRPEGSVSTLKIQRTERGDSAVYLCASSLGQVNTGELFFGEGSRLTVL.

Turning to this clone: Since a much larger clone is just one base distant, this may be a read error. Other nucleotide sequences in the sample specify the same CDR3. The chain joins TRBV7-2 to TRBJ2-7; unclear D gene. Trimming shortened V by 4 bases and J by 2 bases, and 3 bases separated the two germline ends. The length of the CDR3 is 11 residues. CDR1 and CDR2 (germline): SGHTA, FQGNSA. CDR3 sequence reads: CASSSTYEQYF. DNA for the CDR3: TGTGCCAGCAGCTCCACCTACGAGCAGTACTTC.

V gene TRBV5-1 combines with J gene TRBJ2-5; 9 nucleotides agree with TRBD2. The CDR3 totals 14 residues. Germline assignment: CDR1 SGHRS and CDR2 YFSETQ. With 3 bases clipped from V and 5 bases from J, the junction kept 5 bases outside the gene matches. CDR3: CASSSGSGSETQYF. The CDR3 DNA reads TGCGCCAGCAGCTCGGGTAGCGGGAGTGAGACCCAGTACTTC.

This chain uses TRBV7-3 with TRBJ1-3, with unresolved D. CDR1 is SGHTA, CDR2 FQGTGA, per germline. CDR3 size: 13 residues. V was cut by 1 base and J by 4 bases, with 5 bases left in between. Here the CDR3 DNA reads TGTGCCAGCAGCTTAATGGGGGGAAACACCATATATTTT. Translating gives CASSLMGGNTIYF.